The sequence of this T cell receptor beta chain was determined in a study of beta chain features in type 1 diabetes. Whole-study results and caveats: Across all four CD4+ subsets, people with type 1 diabetes showed modestly shorter TCRB CDR3s. Patients with type 1 diabetes showed fewer VDJ junction insertions and more deletions. Amplification by PCR could prefer shorter templates, with the same effect in patients and controls.

CDR3 length: 13 amino acids. Looked up from germline, CDR1 is SGHTA and CDR2 is FQGNSA. V gave up 5 bases and J gave up 7 bases, with 9 bases separating them. Purity exceeding 95% was reached by all sorted populations. Sequenced material consisted of expressed TCRB transcripts (all of the isolated RNA was reverse transcribed). The protocol was immunoSEQ multiplex PCR, while the TCRdb copy is restricted to in-frame clones and leaves out a portion. In the table there are over 650,000 clones, 11% to 15% of which are singletons. This clone was seen only a few times. Its target is unknown. The chain couples TRBV7-2 to TRBJ1-6; D unclear. Sequenced sample: naive CD4+ T cells from blood. The TCR originated in a young man with type 1 diabetes. The CDR3 reads CASSPRTNSPLHF. CDR3 nucleotide sequence: TGTGCCAGCAGCCCTAGAACAAATTCACCCCTCCACTTT. Together with reference TRBV7-2 and TRBJ1-6, the CDR3 gives the full variable domain: GAGVSQSPSNKVTEKGKDVELRCDPISGHTALYWYRQSLGQGLEFLIYFQGNSAPDKSGLPSDRFSAERTGGSVSTLTIQRTQQEDSAVYLCASSPRTNSPLHFGNGTRLTVT.